This T cell receptor beta chain was captured by sequencing in a study of T cell repertoires in cytomegalovirus infection. CDR3 length: 21 amino acids. In germline, CDR1 is SGHDT, CDR2 YYEEEE. TCRdb re-called the reads with MiXCR, one entry per CDR3 protein. The sample has 200,000 to 250,000 distinct CDR3 sequences, 22% seen once; the top ten hold 15% to 20%. As for this clonotype: A read error may account for a junction end that differs from germline.

The chain has TRBV5-6 and TRBJ1-5; 11 bases agree with TRBD1. This TCR was recovered from a human donor in good health (CMV status not recorded). Some clones in this sample may be carry-over from other donors' samples. The sample comprised CD8+ T cells from PBMCs. CDR3 coding DNA: TGTGCCAGCACCTTGACCGGGACAGGGGGATCTGGCCCACTTGGCAATCAGCCCCAGCATTTT. Its translation: CASTLTGTGGSGPLGNQPQHF. The full variable domain, its missing parts supplied by reference TRBV5-6 and TRBJ1-5, is DAGVTQSPTHLIKTRGQQVTLRCSPKSGHDTVSWYQQALGQGPQFIFQYYEEEERQRGNFPDRFSGHQFPNYSSELNVNALLLGDSALYLCASTLTGTGGSGPLGNQPQHFGDGTRLSIL.